These T cell receptor beta chains were read from a single sample in a study of T cell responses to AZD1222 COVID-19 vaccine. Produced via immunoSEQ multiplex PCR; TCRdb's table is partial and in-frame only. This sample has about 130,000 clones, with about nine tenths found just once. The source material was peripheral blood, sampled on day 0 of MenACWY control vaccination. These receptors came from an adult in good health. CDR3s include the opening cysteine and the closing phenylalanine or tryptophan. A D gene is named only where the DNA matches it firmly. The size entry is marked missing in some rows and otherwise reads once, few, many or a size class.

>16|TRBJ2-7|TRBD2|-|TRBV28
TGTGCCAGCAGCCAAACTGGGGGGACTAGATCCTACGAGCAGTACTTC
CASSQTGGTRSYEQYF
>16|TRBJ1-6|TRBD1|-|TRBV7-8
TGTGCCAGCAGCCCCCGACAGGGCTCCTATAATTCACCCCTCCACTTT
CASSPRQGSYNSPLHF
>16|TRBJ2-1|-|few|TRBV27
TGTGCCAGCAGTCTTAAGGATAAGTCTCGCCGCAATGAGCAGTTCTTC
CASSLKDKSRRNEQFF
>15|TRBJ2-1|-|-|TRBV5-1
TGCGCCAGCAGCTTGGGACGGGGGTTGGTCAATGAGCAGTTCTTC
CASSLGRGLVNEQFF
>15|TRBJ2-7|-|-|TRBV21-1
TGTGCCAGCAGCAATTTTAGCGGGGTTACCTACGAGCAGTACTTC
CASSNFSGVTYEQYF
>11|TRBJ2-2|-|-|TRBV19
TGTCAGAACGGAAACTCCGGGGAGCTGTTTTTT
CQNGNSGELFF
>13|TRBJ2-1|-|-|TRBV5-1
TGCGCCAGCAGCTTGTGGGAGACGAGTGAGCAGTTCTTC
CASSLWETSEQFF
>17|TRBJ2-1|TRBD2|-|TRBV4-2
TGTGCCAGCAGCCAAGGGCTGACTAGCGGGAGTTTAGATGAGCAGTTCTTC
CASSQGLTSGSLDEQFF
>14|TRBJ2-7|-|-|TRBV20-1
TGCAGTGCTAGTCGGCGGAGAAACACCTACGAGCAGTACTTC
CSASRRRNTYEQYF
>14|TRBJ2-7|-|-|TRBV27
TGTGCCAGCAGTTTTGCAGGGAAGACCTACGAGCAGTACTTC
CASSFAGKTYEQYF
>13|TRBJ2-7|-|-|TRBV28
TGTGCCAGTGGATTGGGACCTCCCTACGAGCAGTACTTC
CASGLGPPYEQYF
>14|TRBJ2-7|TRBD2|once|TRBV19
TGTGCCAGTAGTGGCCTGGCGGGGGCCTACGAGCAGTACTTC
CASSGLAGAYEQYF
>13|TRBJ2-7|TRBD1|-|TRBV10-3
TGTGCCATCATGGGACAGGGGGGCGACGAGCAGTACTTC
CAIMGQGGDEQYF
>18|TRBJ2-1|TRBD2|-|TRBV19
TGTGCCAGTAGTCCCGGGGAGAGCGGGAGGACCTCCTACAATGAGCAGTTCTTC
CASSPGESGRTSYNEQFF
>12|TRBJ2-3|-|-|TRBV5-4
TGTGCCAGCAGCTTGGAAACAGATACGCAGTATTTT
CASSLETDTQYF
>14|TRBJ2-7|-|-|TRBV10-3
TGTGCCACCCACCGGGGCGTAGGATCCTACGAGCAGTACTTC
CATHRGVGSYEQYF
>13|TRBJ2-1|-|-|TRBV24-1
TGTGCCACCAGTCTGGGGAGTGTCGATGAGCAGTTCTTC
CATSLGSVDEQFF
>14|TRBJ2-1|TRBD1|-|TRBV6-5
TGTGCCAGCACTAAAAGGACAGGGGGCAGTGAGCAGTTCTTC
CASTKRTGGSEQFF
>15|TRBJ1-3|-|once|TRBV7-9
TGTGCCAGCAGTGCCCAGGGTATCTCTGGAAACACCATATATTTT
CASSAQGISGNTIYF
>19|TRBJ2-7|-|once|TRBV5-6
TGTGCCAGCAGCTTGACGACGGACTTTTTGGGCCTTCTTACCTACGAGCAGTACTTC
CASSLTTDFLGLLTYEQYF
>17|TRBJ1-5|TRBD1|-|TRBV23-1
TGCGCCAGCACTCGACAGGGAAAAATCTATAGCAATCAGCCCCAGCATTTT
CASTRQGKIYSNQPQHF
>16|TRBJ2-1|-|once|TRBV9
TGTGCCAGCAGCGTAGGTTTGCGGAGCTCCTACAATGAGCAGTTCTTC
CASSVGLRSSYNEQFF
>16|TRBJ2-7|-|few|TRBV21-1
TGTGCCAGCAGCAGGAGTCCCCCAGGGGGTTCCTGCGAGCAGTACTTC
CASSRSPPGGSCEQYF
>17|TRBJ1-3|TRBD1|once|TRBV5-1
TGCGCCAGCAGCTCACGCGACAGGGGCTTGGCTGGAAACACCATATATTTT
CASSSRDRGLAGNTIYF